This TCR beta chain was profiled in a study of neurological immune-mediated disorders. One entry per CDR3 protein, called by TCRdb with MiXCR from the 5' RACE reads. The table lists 95,000 to 150,000 distinct CDR3 sequences, roughly 3.2% of them singletons. This clonotype was seen many times. This CDR3 is 16 amino acids long. Germline V gene sequence: CDR1 MNHEY, CDR2 SVGAGI. Trimming left V 5 bases short and J 1 base short, with 12 bases between. The rearrangement uses TRBV6-5 and TRBJ2-6; D call uncertain. This TCR derives from a woman aged 25 to 39 with multiple sclerosis. Sequencing was done on a sample of PBMCs. CDR3 sequence reads: CASSHLTPSGANVLTF. The CDR3 region has the DNA TGTGCCAGCAGTCACTTGACCCCGTCTGGGGCCAACGTCCTGACTTTC.